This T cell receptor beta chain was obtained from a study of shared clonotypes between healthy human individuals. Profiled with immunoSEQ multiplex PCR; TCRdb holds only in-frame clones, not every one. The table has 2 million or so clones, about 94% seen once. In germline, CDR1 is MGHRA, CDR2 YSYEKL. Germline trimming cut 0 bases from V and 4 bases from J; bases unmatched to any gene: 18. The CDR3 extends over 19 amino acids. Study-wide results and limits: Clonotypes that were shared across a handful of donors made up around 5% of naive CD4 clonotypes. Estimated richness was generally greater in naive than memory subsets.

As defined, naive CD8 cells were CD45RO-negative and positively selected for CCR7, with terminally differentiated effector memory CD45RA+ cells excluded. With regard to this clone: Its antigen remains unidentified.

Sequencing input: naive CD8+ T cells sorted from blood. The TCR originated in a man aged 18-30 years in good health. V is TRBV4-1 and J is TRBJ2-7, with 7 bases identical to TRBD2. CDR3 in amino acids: CASSQDIGFGMAGVYEQYF. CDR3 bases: TGCGCCAGCAGCCAAGATATAGGCTTTGGTATGGCGGGAGTTTACGAGCAGTACTTC.